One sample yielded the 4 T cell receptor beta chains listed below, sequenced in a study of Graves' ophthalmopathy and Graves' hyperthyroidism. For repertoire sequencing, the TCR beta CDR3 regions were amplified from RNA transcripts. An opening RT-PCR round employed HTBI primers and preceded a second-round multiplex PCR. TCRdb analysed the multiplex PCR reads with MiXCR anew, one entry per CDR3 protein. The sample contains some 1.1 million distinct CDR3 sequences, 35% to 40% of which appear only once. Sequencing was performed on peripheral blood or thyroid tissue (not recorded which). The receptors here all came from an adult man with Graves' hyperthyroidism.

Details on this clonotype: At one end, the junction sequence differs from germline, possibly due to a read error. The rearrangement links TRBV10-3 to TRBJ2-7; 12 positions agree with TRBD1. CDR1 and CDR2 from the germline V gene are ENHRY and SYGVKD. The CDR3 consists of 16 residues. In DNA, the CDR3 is TGTGCCAGCAGTTACGGGGGACAGGGGGCCCCCTACGAGCAGTACTTC. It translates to CASSYGGQGAPYEQYF.

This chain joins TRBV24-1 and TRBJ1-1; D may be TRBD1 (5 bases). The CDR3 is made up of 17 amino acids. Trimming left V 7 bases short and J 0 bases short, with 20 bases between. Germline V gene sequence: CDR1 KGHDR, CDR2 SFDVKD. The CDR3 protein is CATSDVRLGHMNTEAFF. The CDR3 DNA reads TGTGCCACCAGCGACGTCCGCCTCGGACACATGAACACTGAAGCTTTCTTT.

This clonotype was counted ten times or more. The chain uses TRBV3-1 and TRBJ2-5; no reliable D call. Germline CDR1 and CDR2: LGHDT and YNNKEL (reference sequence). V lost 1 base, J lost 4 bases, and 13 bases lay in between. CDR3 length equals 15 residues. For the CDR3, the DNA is TGTGCCAGCAGCCAAGGCGGCGTCGGTTCAGAGACCCAGTACTTC. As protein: CASSQGGVGSETQYF.

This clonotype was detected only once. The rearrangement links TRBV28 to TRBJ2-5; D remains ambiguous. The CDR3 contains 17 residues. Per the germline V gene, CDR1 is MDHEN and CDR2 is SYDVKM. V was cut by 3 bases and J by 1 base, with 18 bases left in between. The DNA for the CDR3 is TGTGCCAGCAGTTTTTACTATCAGGCGAACCTCCAAGAGACCCAGTACTTC. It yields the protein CASSFYYQANLQETQYF.